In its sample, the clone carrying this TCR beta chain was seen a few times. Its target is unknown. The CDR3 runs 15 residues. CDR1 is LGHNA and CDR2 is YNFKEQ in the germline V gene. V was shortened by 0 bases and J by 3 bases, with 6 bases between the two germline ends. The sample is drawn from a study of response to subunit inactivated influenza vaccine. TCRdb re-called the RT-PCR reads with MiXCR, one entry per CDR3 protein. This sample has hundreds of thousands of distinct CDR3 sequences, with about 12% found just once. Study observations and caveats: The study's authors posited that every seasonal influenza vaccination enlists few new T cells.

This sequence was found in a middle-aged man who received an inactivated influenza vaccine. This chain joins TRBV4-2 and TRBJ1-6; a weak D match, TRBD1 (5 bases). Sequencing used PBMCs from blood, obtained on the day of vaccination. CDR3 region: CASSQDGGYNSPLHF. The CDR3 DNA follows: TGTGCCAGCAGCCAAGATGGGGGCTATAATTCACCCCTCCACTTT.